This T cell receptor (beta chain) is drawn from a study of T cell responses to AZD1222 COVID-19 vaccine. Study at large: Pooled together were second doses at about 4 or about 12 weeks.

The table came from immunoSEQ multiplex PCR; TCRdb's copy has only in-frame clones and leaves some out. The sample shows 55,000 to 65,000 clones, 70% to 90% of them seen only once. Study conclusions and caveats: The study reported that nearly half of spike-specific TCRs target unmutated variant regions. Possibly, clonal diversity was underestimated; donors were largely white British and included more females.

On this clone: No antigen is known for it.

Trimming removed 0 bases at V and 2 bases at J, with 12 bases between. There are 16 residues in the CDR3. Germline assignment: CDR1 SGHRS and CDR2 YFSETQ. The chain couples TRBV5-1 to TRBJ2-1, with D perhaps matching TRBD1 or TRBD2 (5 bases each). The sequencing here drew on peripheral blood, taken on day 0 of AZD1222 vaccination. The receptor's source is an adult in good health. The CDR3: CASSLGGPGPYNEQFF. The DNA for the CDR3 is TGCGCCAGCAGCTTGGGCGGACCGGGACCCTACAATGAGCAGTTCTTC.